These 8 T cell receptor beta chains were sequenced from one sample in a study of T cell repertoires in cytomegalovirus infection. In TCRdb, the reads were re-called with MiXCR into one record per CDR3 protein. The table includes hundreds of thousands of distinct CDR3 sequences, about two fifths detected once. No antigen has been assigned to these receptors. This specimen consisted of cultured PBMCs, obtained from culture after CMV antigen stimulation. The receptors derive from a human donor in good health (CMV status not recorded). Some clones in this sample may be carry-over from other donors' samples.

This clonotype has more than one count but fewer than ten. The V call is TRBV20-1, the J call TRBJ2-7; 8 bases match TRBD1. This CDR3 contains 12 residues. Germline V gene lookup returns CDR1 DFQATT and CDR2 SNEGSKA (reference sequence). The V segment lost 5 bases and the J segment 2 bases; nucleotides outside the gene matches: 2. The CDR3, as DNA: TGCAGTGCTCACAGGGGGGCCTACGAGCAGTACTTC. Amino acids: CSAHRGAYEQYF.

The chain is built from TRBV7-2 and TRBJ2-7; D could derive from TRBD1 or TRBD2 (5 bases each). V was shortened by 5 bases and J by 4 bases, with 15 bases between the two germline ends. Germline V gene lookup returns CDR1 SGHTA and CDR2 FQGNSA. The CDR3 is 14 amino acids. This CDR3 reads CASSIFGGGYEQYF. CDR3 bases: TGTGCCAGCAGCATCTTCGGTGGGGGATACGAGCAGTACTTC.

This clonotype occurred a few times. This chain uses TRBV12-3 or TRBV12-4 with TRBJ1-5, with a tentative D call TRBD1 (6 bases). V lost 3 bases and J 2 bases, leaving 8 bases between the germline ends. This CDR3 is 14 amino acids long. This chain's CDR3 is CASSFGGRNQPQHF. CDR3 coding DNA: TGTGCCAGCAGTTTTGGGGGGCGCAATCAGCCCCAGCATTTT.

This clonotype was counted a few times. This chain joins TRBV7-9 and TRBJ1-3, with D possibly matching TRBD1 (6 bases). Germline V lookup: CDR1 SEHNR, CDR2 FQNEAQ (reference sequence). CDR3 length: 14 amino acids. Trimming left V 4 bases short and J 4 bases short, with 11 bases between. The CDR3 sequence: CASSSGVSGNTIYF. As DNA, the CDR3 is TGTGCCAGCAGCTCAGGGGTTTCCGGAAACACCATATATTTT.

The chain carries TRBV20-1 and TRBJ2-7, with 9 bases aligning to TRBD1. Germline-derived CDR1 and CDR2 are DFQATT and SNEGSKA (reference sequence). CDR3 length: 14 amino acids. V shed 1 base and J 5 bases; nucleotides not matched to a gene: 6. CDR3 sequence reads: CSARAGTGLDEQYF. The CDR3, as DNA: TGCAGTGCTAGAGCCGGGACAGGGCTGGACGAGCAGTACTTC.

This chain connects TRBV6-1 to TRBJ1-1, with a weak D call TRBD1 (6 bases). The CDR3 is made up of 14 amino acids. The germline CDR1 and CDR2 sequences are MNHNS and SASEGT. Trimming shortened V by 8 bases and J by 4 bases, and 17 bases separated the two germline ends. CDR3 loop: CASRGGANPTEAFF. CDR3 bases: TGTGCCAGCCGGGGGGGGGCGAACCCCACTGAAGCTTTCTTT.

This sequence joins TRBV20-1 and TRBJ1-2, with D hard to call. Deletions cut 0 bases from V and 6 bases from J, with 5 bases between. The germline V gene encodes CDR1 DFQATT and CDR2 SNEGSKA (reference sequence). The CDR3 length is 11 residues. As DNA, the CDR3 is TGCAGTGCTAGAGATTTCGATGGCTACACCTTC. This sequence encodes CSARDFDGYTF.

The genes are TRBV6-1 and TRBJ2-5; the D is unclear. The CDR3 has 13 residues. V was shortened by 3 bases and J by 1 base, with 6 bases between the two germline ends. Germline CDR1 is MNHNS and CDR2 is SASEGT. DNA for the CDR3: TGTGCCAGCAGTGAGATTCCCCAAGAGACCCAGTACTTC. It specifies CASSEIPQETQYF.